Listed below are T cell receptor beta chains from one sample, sequenced in a study of T cell responses to AZD1222 COVID-19 vaccine. Assay used: immunoSEQ multiplex PCR; TCRdb lists only in-frame clones, some missing. In the table there are 120,000 or so clones, 91% of which are singletons. The specimen comprised peripheral blood, sampled on day 0 of AZD1222 vaccination. Receptors were obtained from an adult in good health. Each CDR3 is given with its conserved first and last residue. Each record gives: CDR3 DNA, CDR3 protein, clone size, J gene, D gene, V gene. The D gene is left open where the match is weak. Only part of the rows carry a size: once, few, many, or a class if the clone is expanded.

CDR3nt: TGTGCCAGCCACCTCGGGGGAGAAGAAGAGACCCAGTACTTC; CDR3aa: CASHLGGEEETQYF; abundance: NA; j_gene: TRBJ2-5; d_gene: NA; v_gene: TRBV28
CDR3nt: TGCGCCAGCAGCGCGCCGGGACAACCTCACACTGAAGCTTTCTTT; CDR3aa: CASSAPGQPHTEAFF; abundance: NA; j_gene: TRBJ1-1; d_gene: NA; v_gene: TRBV5-1
CDR3nt: TGTGCCTGGAGCCCGCTCAAGGTCAGAAATGAAAAACTGTTTTTT; CDR3aa: CAWSPLKVRNEKLFF; abundance: NA; j_gene: TRBJ1-4; d_gene: NA; v_gene: TRBV30
CDR3nt: TGCGCCAGCAGCCGGGGGGCGGAGATGGAGACCCAGTACTTC; CDR3aa: CASSRGAEMETQYF; abundance: few; j_gene: TRBJ2-5; d_gene: NA; v_gene: TRBV5-1
CDR3nt: TGTGCCAGCAGCCAAGATCCCGCAGATATATGGTGGTCTCAGGATTCACCCCTCCACTTT; CDR3aa: CASSQDPADIWWSQDSPLHF; abundance: NA; j_gene: TRBJ1-6; d_gene: NA; v_gene: TRBV14
CDR3nt: TGTGCCAGCACCCCGAGCCCAGGGCATGGCTACACCTTC; CDR3aa: CASTPSPGHGYTF; abundance: NA; j_gene: TRBJ1-2; d_gene: NA; v_gene: TRBV11-2
CDR3nt: TGTGCCAGCTCACCAGAGACAGGGGCAGAGACCCAGTACTTC; CDR3aa: CASSPETGAETQYF; abundance: NA; j_gene: TRBJ2-5; d_gene: TRBD1; v_gene: TRBV18
CDR3nt: TGTGCCTGGAGTGTAAGTGCAGGCCAGCCCCAGCATTTT; CDR3aa: CAWSVSAGQPQHF; abundance: NA; j_gene: TRBJ1-5; d_gene: NA; v_gene: TRBV30
CDR3nt: TGTGCCAGCGGTTCGGGGGCTCTGGGGGCCAACGTCCTGACTTTC; CDR3aa: CASGSGALGANVLTF; abundance: once; j_gene: TRBJ2-6; d_gene: NA; v_gene: TRBV28
CDR3nt: TGTGCCAGCAGTTCAGAAACCCAACCGGGACAGAATAAGGGACGCAATCAGCCCCAGCATTTT; CDR3aa: CASSSETQPGQNKGRNQPQHF; abundance: NA; j_gene: TRBJ1-5; d_gene: TRBD1; v_gene: TRBV27
CDR3nt: TGCGCCAGCAGCTTGGGACAGAAAACAGATACGCAGTATTTT; CDR3aa: CASSLGQKTDTQYF; abundance: NA; j_gene: TRBJ2-3; d_gene: NA; v_gene: TRBV5-1
CDR3nt: TGTGCCAGCAGTGACCGGGATTTTGGGTACGAGCAGTACTTC; CDR3aa: CASSDRDFGYEQYF; abundance: NA; j_gene: TRBJ2-7; d_gene: NA; v_gene: TRBV2
CDR3nt: TGTGCCAGCAGAGTCGACAGGGACGAGCAGTACTTC; CDR3aa: CASRVDRDEQYF; abundance: NA; j_gene: TRBJ2-7; d_gene: TRBD1; v_gene: TRBV6-5
CDR3nt: TGTGCCAGCAGTTTATCACCAAGAAGCAATCAGCCCCAGCATTTT; CDR3aa: CASSLSPRSNQPQHF; abundance: NA; j_gene: TRBJ1-5; d_gene: NA; v_gene: TRBV27
CDR3nt: TGTGCCAGTAGCGTACAGGGGCCAGTAACCTACGAGCAGTACTTC; CDR3aa: CASSVQGPVTYEQYF; abundance: few; j_gene: TRBJ2-7; d_gene: TRBD1; v_gene: TRBV19
CDR3nt: TGTGCCAGCAGCTTCGACCCGACGAGGGGTACTCGAGGCTACACCTTC; CDR3aa: CASSFDPTRGTRGYTF; abundance: NA; j_gene: TRBJ1-2; d_gene: NA; v_gene: TRBV5-4
CDR3nt: TGTGCCAGCTCACCACCACCGGGACCCTATGGCTACACCTTC; CDR3aa: CASSPPPGPYGYTF; abundance: NA; j_gene: TRBJ1-2; d_gene: NA; v_gene: TRBV18
CDR3nt: TGTGCCAGCAGTCGGGAGGGGTCAGCGGGGGAGCAGTTCTTC; CDR3aa: CASSREGSAGEQFF; abundance: NA; j_gene: TRBJ2-1; d_gene: TRBD2; v_gene: TRBV2
CDR3nt: TGTGCCTACGGAAGGGGAGCCTCTGGGGCCAACGTCCTGACTTTC; CDR3aa: CAYGRGASGANVLTF; abundance: NA; j_gene: TRBJ2-6; d_gene: NA; v_gene: TRBV30
CDR3nt: TGTGCCAGCAGTATTATAGGACAGGGAAGCTATGGCTACACCTTC; CDR3aa: CASSIIGQGSYGYTF; abundance: few; j_gene: TRBJ1-2; d_gene: TRBD1; v_gene: TRBV27
CDR3nt: TGTGCCAGCAGCTTGGGGGGCGGCAGCTCTGGAAACACCATATATTTT; CDR3aa: CASSLGGGSSGNTIYF; abundance: NA; j_gene: TRBJ1-3; d_gene: NA; v_gene: TRBV5-4
CDR3nt: TGTGCCAGCAGTTTAGGTAGATATGGCTACACCTTC; CDR3aa: CASSLGRYGYTF; abundance: NA; j_gene: TRBJ1-2; d_gene: NA; v_gene: TRBV28
CDR3nt: TGTGCCAGCAGTATGCCCGGGCCTAATGAAAAACTGTTTTTT; CDR3aa: CASSMPGPNEKLFF; abundance: NA; j_gene: TRBJ1-4; d_gene: NA; v_gene: TRBV28
CDR3nt: TGTGCCAGTAGTTCCCGCGACAGGGTCTCTGGAAACACCATATATTTT; CDR3aa: CASSSRDRVSGNTIYF; abundance: NA; j_gene: TRBJ1-3; d_gene: TRBD1; v_gene: TRBV19
CDR3nt: TGTGCCAGCAGCTTTCTTTTTCTGCGGGGAGGAAGGACCGGGGAGCTGTTTTTT; CDR3aa: CASSFLFLRGGRTGELFF; abundance: NA; j_gene: TRBJ2-2; d_gene: NA; v_gene: TRBV12-1